A single sample gave rise to the 18 T cell receptor beta chains below, sequenced in a study of shared clonotypes between healthy human individuals. TCRdb's copy holds only in-frame clones and misses some; the assay was immunoSEQ multiplex PCR. The data show some 2,100,000 clones, with roughly 91% seen just once and around 1.7% held by the top ten. Only CD45RO-negative cells positively selected for CCR7 counted as naive CD8 cells, so terminally differentiated effector memory CD45RA+ cells were excluded. Sequenced material: naive CD8+ T cells from PBMCs. The receptors originated from a man in his late teens or twenties in good health. Some clones in this sample may be carry-over from other donors' samples.

The chain has TRBV5-1 and TRBJ2-1; the match to TRBD2 covers 9 bases. V gave up 4 bases and J gave up 1 base; unmatched junction bases: 6. Germline lookup yields CDR1 SGHRS and CDR2 YFSETQ. The CDR3 spans 16 residues. The DNA for the CDR3 is TGCGCCAGCAGCCCATCGGCGGGAGGGTCCTACAATGAGCAGTTCTTC. Translated, it gives CASSPSAGGSYNEQFF.

A note on this clone: The sample holds other DNA sequences that translate to the same CDR3. This chain connects TRBV28 to TRBJ2-7; 7 nucleotides align to TRBD1. With V trimmed by 3 bases and J by 4 bases, 6 bases remained unmatched. The CDR3 has 14 residues. Per the germline V gene, CDR1 is MDHEN and CDR2 is SYDVKM. The CDR3 spells CASSLTGSTYEQYF. In DNA, the CDR3 is TGTGCCAGCAGTTTGACAGGGAGTACGTACGAGCAGTACTTC.

The rearrangement uses TRBV10-2 and TRBJ2-4; 7 bases line up with TRBD1. Germline CDR1 WSHSY, CDR2 SAAADI. V shed 8 bases and J 0 bases; nucleotides not matched to a gene: 4. The CDR3 contains 14 residues. The CDR3 region has the DNA TGCGCCAGCGGGGACAGAGTAGCCAAAAACATTCAGTACTTC. It specifies CASGDRVAKNIQYF.

The rearrangement uses TRBV27 and TRBJ2-5, with D tentatively TRBD1 (6 bases). The CDR3 is 11 amino acids. V lost 3 bases to trimming and J lost 12 bases, with 11 bases between them. The germline V gene has CDR1 MNHEY and CDR2 SMNVEV (reference sequence). CDR3 nucleotides: TGTGCCAGCAGTTTGGGGGACACAGAGTACTTC. This encodes CASSLGDTEYF.

The chain employs TRBV9 and TRBJ2-2; D is possibly TRBD1 (5 bases). CDR1 SGDLS and CDR2 YYNGEE come from the germline V gene. The CDR3 length is 15 residues. Trimming took 6 bases from V and 0 from J, leaving 12 bases between them. In DNA form, the CDR3 reads TGTGCCAGCAATGGGGCAGGGTCGAACACCGGGGAGCTGTTTTTT. Its translation is CASNGAGSNTGELFF.

The chain recombines TRBV19 with TRBJ2-7; D call uncertain. This CDR3 has 11 residues. Germline CDR1 and CDR2: LNHDA and SQIVND (reference sequence). V was cut by 7 bases and J by 2 bases, with 6 bases left in between. CDR3 loop: CASKSAYEQYF. The CDR3 nucleotides read TGTGCCAGTAAAAGTGCCTACGAGCAGTACTTC.

The count of this clone is one. The chain is built from TRBV29-1 and TRBJ1-1, with TRBD1 identical over 7 bases. The CDR3 loop spans 17 amino acids. With V trimmed by 6 bases and J by 3 bases, 19 bases remained unmatched. CDR1 SQVTM and CDR2 ANQGSEA come from the germline V gene. CDR3 sequence: CSVANINIQGKYTEAFF. DNA of the CDR3: TGCAGCGTCGCGAACATCAATATACAGGGGAAGTACACTGAAGCTTTCTTT.

This chain joins TRBV11-2 and TRBJ2-1, with TRBD2 matching over 7 bases. This CDR3 has 17 amino acids. The ends lost 0 bases at V and 3 bases at J; junction bases unmatched: 8. Germline-derived CDR1 and CDR2 are SGHAT and FQNNGV. The CDR3, as DNA: TGTGCCAGCAGCTTAGATTTTGGACTAGGAAACTACAATGAGCAGTTCTTC. Encoded protein: CASSLDFGLGNYNEQFF.

This rearrangement joins TRBV6-6 to TRBJ2-1; no definite D call. CDR1 is MNHNY, CDR2 SVGAGI, per germline (reference sequence). This CDR3 has 14 residues. The V gene lost 5 bases and the J gene lost 6 bases, with 14 bases spanning the gap. This chain's CDR3 is CASSTWVIANEQFF. The CDR3 nucleotides read TGTGCCAGCAGTACATGGGTTATCGCCAATGAGCAGTTCTTC.

The DNA for the CDR3 is TGTGCCAGCAGCGACCGGGTGGAACTTATAGCGGGGAGGCCCCCGTCCTACAATGAGCAGTTCTTC. Translating it yields CASSDRVELIAGRPPSYNEQFF. V gene TRBV9 combines with J gene TRBJ2-1; 8 bases line up with TRBD2. Trimming at V came to 3 bases and at J to 1 base, leaving 24 bases not matched to a gene. CDR3 length equals 22 residues. The germline gives CDR1 SGDLS, CDR2 YYNGEE.

Details on this clone: Other DNA sequences of this sample code for an identical CDR3. The chain combines TRBV7-9 with TRBJ2-7; D is undetermined. Looked up from germline, CDR1 is SEHNR and CDR2 is FQNEAQ (reference sequence). Trimming pared 6 bases from V and 0 bases from J, leaving 9 bases between. CDR3 length: 13 residues. This CDR3 is CASRPGSSYEQYF. The CDR3 DNA is TGTGCCAGCAGACCGGGCAGCTCCTACGAGCAGTACTTC.

The gene calls are TRBV27 and TRBJ1-5; no clear D. From germline, CDR1 is MNHEY and CDR2 SMNVEV (reference sequence). CDR3 size: 12 residues. The V end lost 11 bases, the J end lost 2 bases, and 10 bases lay between the germline ends. The CDR3 region has the DNA TGTGCCGCCGGGAGTGGCAATCAGCCCCAGCATTTT. Residues: CAAGSGNQPQHF.

The V call is TRBV2, the J call TRBJ1-1, with D hard to call. CDR1 is SNHLY and CDR2 is FYNNEI in the germline V gene. The CDR3 runs to 14 residues. Trimming cost V 8 bases and J 1 base, with 14 bases left between them. The CDR3 nucleotides read TGTGCCAGCCCTCTTAGGGCAGGGAACACTGAAGCTTTCTTT. Its translation: CASPLRAGNTEAFF. Full variable domain (rest looked up from reference TRBV2 and TRBJ1-1): EPEVTQTPSHQVTQMGQEVILRCVPISNHLYFYWYRQILGQKVEFLVSFYNNEISEKSEIFDDQFSVERPDGSNFTLKIRSTKLEDSAMYFCASPLRAGNTEAFFGQGTRLTVV.

The chain uses TRBV5-6 and TRBJ2-1; D unclear. V lost 4 bases to trimming and J lost 2 bases, with 16 bases between them. Germline assignment: CDR1 SGHDT and CDR2 YYEEEE. This CDR3 comprises 16 residues. CDR3 protein: CASSPPPLKPYNEQFF. CDR3 nucleotide sequence: TGTGCCAGCAGCCCTCCCCCTCTAAAACCCTACAATGAGCAGTTCTTC.

In DNA, the CDR3 is TGTGCCAGTAGTATAAAGGTATCAGGGGATGGCTACACCTTC. Amino acids: CASSIKVSGDGYTF. This chain joins TRBV19 and TRBJ1-2; the D gene is possibly TRBD1 (6 bases). V shed 2 bases and J shed 6 bases, with 13 bases lying between them. This CDR3 is built from 14 residues. In germline, CDR1 is LNHDA, CDR2 SQIVND (reference sequence).

The chain combines TRBV7-9 with TRBJ2-1; maybe TRBD2 (5 bases). The germline CDR1 and CDR2 sequences are SEHNR and FQNEAQ (reference sequence). Deletions cut 0 bases from V and 3 bases from J, with 15 bases between. This CDR3 region has 17 residues. The DNA for the CDR3 is TGTGCCAGCAGCTTAGCGTTAGGACCCGAGGGCTACAATGAGCAGTTCTTC. Translating gives CASSLALGPEGYNEQFF. The variable domain in full, completed from reference TRBV7-9 and TRBJ2-1, reads DTGVSQNPRHKITKRGQNVTFRCDPISEHNRLYWYRQTLGQGPEFLTYFQNEAQLEKSRLLSDRFSAERPKGSFSTLEIQRTEQGDSAMYLCASSLALGPEGYNEQFFGPGTRLTVL.

V and J are TRBV4-3 and TRBJ1-3, with D perhaps TRBD1 (6 bases). Trimming left V 1 base short and J 0 bases short, with 19 bases between. The CDR3 is made up of 19 amino acids. The germline CDR1 and CDR2 sequences are LGHNA and YSLEER. The DNA of the CDR3 is TGCGCCAGCAGCCAAGTCTTCCGGGGGGCCCTTAGCTCTGGAAACACCATATATTTT. Translating gives CASSQVFRGALSSGNTIYF.

The chain joins TRBV5-4 to TRBJ2-3, with 7 nucleotides matching TRBD2. This CDR3 has 16 amino acids. V lost 2 bases to trimming and J lost 4 bases; unmatched junction nucleotides: 10. In germline, CDR1 is SGHNT, CDR2 YYREEE (reference sequence). This chain's CDR3 is CASSFGSGTDPDTQYF. CDR3 coding DNA: TGTGCCAGCAGCTTCGGGAGCGGGACCGACCCAGATACGCAGTATTTT.